The sample holds many counts of the clone carrying this TCR beta chain. The data belong to a study of T cells after yellow fever vaccination. MiXCR was run by TCRdb on the 5' RACE reads, yielding one entry per CDR3 protein. The sample lists over 100,000 distinct CDR3 sequences; approximately 8.4% were seen once. The receptor was derived from a man younger than 40 who received the YFV17D yellow fever vaccine. Material: CD8+ T cells sorted from PBMCs, obtained 45 days after the yellow fever booster vaccination.

The CDR3 loop reads CASSHSSYEQYF. In nucleotides, the CDR3 is TGTGCCAGCAGCCACAGCTCCTACGAGCAGTACTTC. The chain recombines TRBV4-2 with TRBJ2-7, with unresolved D. The CDR3 length is 12 residues. V was clipped by 3 bases and J by 0 bases, with 3 bases between them. Germline CDR1 and CDR2: LGHNA and YNFKEQ.